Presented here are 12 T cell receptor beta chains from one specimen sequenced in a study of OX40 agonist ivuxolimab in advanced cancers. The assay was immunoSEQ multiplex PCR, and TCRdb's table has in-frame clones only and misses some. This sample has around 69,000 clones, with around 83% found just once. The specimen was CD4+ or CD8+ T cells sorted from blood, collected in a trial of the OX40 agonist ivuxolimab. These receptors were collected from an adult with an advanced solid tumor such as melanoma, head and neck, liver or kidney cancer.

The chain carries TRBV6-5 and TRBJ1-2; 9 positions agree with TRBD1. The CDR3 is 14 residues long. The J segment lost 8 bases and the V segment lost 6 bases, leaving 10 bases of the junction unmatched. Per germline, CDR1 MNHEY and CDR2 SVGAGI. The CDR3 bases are TGTGCCAGCAGCCGCGGGACAGGGACTTACGGCTACACCTTC. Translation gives CASSRGTGTYGYTF.

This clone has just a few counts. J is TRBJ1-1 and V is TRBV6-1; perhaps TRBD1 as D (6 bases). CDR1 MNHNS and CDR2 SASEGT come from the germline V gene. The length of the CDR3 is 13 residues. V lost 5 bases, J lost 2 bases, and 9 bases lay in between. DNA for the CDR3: TGTGCCAGCAGTCACAGGGTAAACACTGAAGCTTTCTTT. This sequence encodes CASSHRVNTEAFF.

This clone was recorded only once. The CDR3 here is CASSVDGYPGELFF. CDR3 in DNA: TGTGCCAGCAGCGTAGACGGGTATCCCGGGGAGCTGTTTTTT. The rearrangement links TRBV9 to TRBJ2-2; no firm D call. V lost 0 bases and J lost 6, with 9 bases in between. CDR1 is SGDLS, CDR2 YYNGEE, per germline. The CDR3 extends over 14 amino acids.

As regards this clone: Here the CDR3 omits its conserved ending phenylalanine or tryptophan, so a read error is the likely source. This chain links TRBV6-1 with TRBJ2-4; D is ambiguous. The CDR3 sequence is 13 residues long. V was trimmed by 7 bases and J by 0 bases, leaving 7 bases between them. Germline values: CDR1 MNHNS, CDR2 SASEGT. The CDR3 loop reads CASIGIAKNIQYL. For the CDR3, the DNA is TGTGCCAGCATAGGGATAGCCAAAAACATTCAGTACCTC.

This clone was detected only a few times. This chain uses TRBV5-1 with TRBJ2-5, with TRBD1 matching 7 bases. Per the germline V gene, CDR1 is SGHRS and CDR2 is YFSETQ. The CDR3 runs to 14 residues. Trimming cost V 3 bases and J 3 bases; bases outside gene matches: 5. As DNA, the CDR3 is TGCGCCAGCAGCTACGGGGACAGAGAAGAGACCCAGTACTTC. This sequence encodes CASSYGDREETQYF.

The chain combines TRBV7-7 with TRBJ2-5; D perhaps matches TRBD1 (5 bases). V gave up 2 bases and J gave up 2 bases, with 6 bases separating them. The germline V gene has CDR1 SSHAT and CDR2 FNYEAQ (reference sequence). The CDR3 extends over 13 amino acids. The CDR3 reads CASSLPGQETQYF. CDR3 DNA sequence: TGTGCCAGCAGCTTACCAGGGCAAGAGACCCAGTACTTC.

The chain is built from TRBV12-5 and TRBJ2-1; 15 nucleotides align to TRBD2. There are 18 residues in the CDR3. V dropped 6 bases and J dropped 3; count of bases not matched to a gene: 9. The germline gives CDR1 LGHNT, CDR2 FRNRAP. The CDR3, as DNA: TGTGCTAGTGGCCGCGGACTAGCGGGAGGGCCGGGCTACAATGAGCAGTTCTTC. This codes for CASGRGLAGGPGYNEQFF.

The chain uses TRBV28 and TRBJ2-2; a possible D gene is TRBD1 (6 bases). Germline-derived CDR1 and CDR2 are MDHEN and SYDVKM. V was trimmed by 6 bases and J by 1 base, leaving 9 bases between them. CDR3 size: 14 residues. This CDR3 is CASRLTGNTGELFF. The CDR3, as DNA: TGTGCCAGCAGACTGACAGGGAACACCGGGGAGCTGTTTTTT.

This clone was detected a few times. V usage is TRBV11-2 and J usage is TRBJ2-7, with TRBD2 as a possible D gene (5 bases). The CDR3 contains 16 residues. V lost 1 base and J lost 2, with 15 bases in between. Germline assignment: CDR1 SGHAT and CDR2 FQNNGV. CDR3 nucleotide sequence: TGTGCCAGCAGCTTAGGGACTGCGGGCCTCGCCTACGAGCAGTACTTC. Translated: CASSLGTAGLAYEQYF.

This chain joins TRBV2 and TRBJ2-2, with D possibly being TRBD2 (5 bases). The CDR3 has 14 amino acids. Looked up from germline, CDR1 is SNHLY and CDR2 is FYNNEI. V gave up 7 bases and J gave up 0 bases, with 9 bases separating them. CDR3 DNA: TGTGCCAGCATAGGACTCCCGAACACCGGGGAGCTGTTTTTT. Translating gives CASIGLPNTGELFF. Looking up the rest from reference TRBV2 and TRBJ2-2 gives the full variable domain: EPEVTQTPSHQVTQMGQEVILRCVPISNHLYFYWYRQILGQKVEFLVSFYNNEISEKSEIFDDQFSVERPDGSNFTLKIRSTKLEDSAMYFCASIGLPNTGELFFGEGSRLTVL.

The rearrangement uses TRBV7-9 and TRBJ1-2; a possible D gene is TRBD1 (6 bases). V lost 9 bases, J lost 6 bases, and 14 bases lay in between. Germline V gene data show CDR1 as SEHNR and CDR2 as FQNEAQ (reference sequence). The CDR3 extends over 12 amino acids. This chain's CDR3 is CASNRERNGYTF. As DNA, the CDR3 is TGTGCCAGTAACAGGGAAAGGAATGGCTACACCTTC.

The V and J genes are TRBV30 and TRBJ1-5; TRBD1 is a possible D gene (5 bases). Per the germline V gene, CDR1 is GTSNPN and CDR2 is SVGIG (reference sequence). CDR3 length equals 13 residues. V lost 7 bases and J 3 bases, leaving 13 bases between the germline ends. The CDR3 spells CASRDGNNQPQHF. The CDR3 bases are TGTGCCTCCCGGGACGGGAACAATCAGCCCCAGCATTTT. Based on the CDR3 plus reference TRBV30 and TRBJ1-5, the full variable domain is SQTIHQWPATLVQPVGSPLSLECTVEGTSNPNLYWYRQAAGRGLQLLFYSVGIGQISSEVPQNLSASRPQDRQFILSSKKLLLSDSGFYLCASRDGNNQPQHFGDGTRLSIL.